One and the same sample provided the 20 T cell receptor beta chains below, sequenced in a study of T cell responses to AZD1222 COVID-19 vaccine. Clones were read by immunoSEQ multiplex PCR, and TCRdb kept only the in-frame ones, dropping some. The table has approximately 130,000 clones, under 95% seen once. This material consisted of peripheral blood, taken on day 0 of AZD1222 vaccination. The receptors were gathered from an adult in good health.

This rearrangement joins TRBV11-2 to TRBJ1-4, with D unresolved. Germline loops: CDR1 SGHAT, CDR2 FQNNGV. V was cut by 4 bases and J by 7 bases, with 16 bases left in between. This CDR3 region has 15 residues. CDR3 in DNA: TGTGCCAGCAGCTCTTCCCTCGACTCGGGTGAAAAACTGTTTTTT. The encoded protein is CASSSSLDSGEKLFF.

The CDR3 here is CAIGQGGGELFF. The CDR3 region has the DNA TGTGCCATAGGACAGGGAGGCGGGGAGCTGTTTTTT. The rearrangement joins TRBV10-3 to TRBJ2-2, with TRBD1 identical over 8 bases. V trimming: 9 bases; J trimming: 7 bases; junction bases outside the gene matches: 4. The germline V gene has CDR1 ENHRY and CDR2 SYGVKD. This CDR3 is built from 12 residues.

In its sample, this clone was seen once. The V call is TRBV28, the J call TRBJ2-7, with 11 positions matching TRBD2. CDR3 length equals 15 residues. Germline loops: CDR1 MDHEN, CDR2 SYDVKM. V gave up 6 bases and J gave up 4 bases; unmatched junction bases: 8. The CDR3 coding sequence is TGTGCCAGCAGCAGACGACTAGCGGGGATTTACGAGCAGTACTTC. It specifies CASSRRLAGIYEQYF.

V and J are TRBV30 and TRBJ1-1; D is unclear. Trimming stripped 2 bases from V and 5 bases from J, with 12 bases between. Germline loops: CDR1 GTSNPN, CDR2 SVGIG (reference sequence). The CDR3 contains 13 residues. The CDR3 region is CAWSPTGRTEAFF. The DNA of the CDR3 is TGTGCCTGGAGTCCAACGGGGAGGACTGAAGCTTTCTTT. Together with reference TRBV30 and TRBJ1-1, the CDR3 gives the full variable domain: SQTIHQWPATLVQPVGSPLSLECTVEGTSNPNLYWYRQAAGRGLQLLFYSVGIGQISSEVPQNLSASRPQDRQFILSSKKLLLSDSGFYLCAWSPTGRTEAFFGQGTRLTVV.

This sequence joins TRBV7-3 and TRBJ1-6, with 11 nucleotides matching TRBD1. Germline V gene data show CDR1 as SGHTA and CDR2 as FQGTGA. The V segment lost 1 base and the J segment 9 bases; nucleotides outside the gene matches: 8. The CDR3 runs 17 residues. The DNA of the CDR3 is TGTGCCAGCAGCTTAATCTCGGGACAGGGGGTGGTTTCACCCCTCCACTTT. Translated, it gives CASSLISGQGVVSPLHF.

The gene calls are TRBV9 and TRBJ2-5; unclear D gene. Germline values: CDR1 SGDLS, CDR2 YYNGEE. V dropped 7 bases and J dropped 2 bases, with 12 bases sitting between them. The length of the CDR3 is 13 residues. This chain's CDR3 is CASAVSQQETQYF. The CDR3 coding sequence is TGTGCCAGCGCCGTCTCCCAACAAGAGACCCAGTACTTC.

The chain uses TRBV19 and TRBJ1-5, with 7 nucleotides matching TRBD1. Germline CDR1 is LNHDA and CDR2 is SQIVND (reference sequence). J lost 5 bases, V lost 5 bases, and 3 bases had no gene match. The CDR3 runs to 13 residues. CDR3 region: CASSPGGYQPQHF. The CDR3 nucleotides are TGTGCCAGTAGTCCAGGGGGGTATCAGCCCCAGCATTTT.

The V gene is TRBV13, the J gene TRBJ2-3; D may match TRBD1 or TRBD2 (5 bases each). In germline, CDR1 is PRHDT, CDR2 FYEKMQ (reference sequence). The CDR3 loop spans 12 amino acids. Trimming took 5 bases from V and 10 from J, leaving 13 bases between them. CDR3 nucleotides: TGTGCCAGCAGCCATAGGGGAGCGGCGCAGTATTTT. Translated, it gives CASSHRGAAQYF.

This clone was counted a few times. The chain recombines TRBV7-9 with TRBJ2-7; tentative D call: TRBD2 (5 bases). Germline-derived CDR1 and CDR2 are SEHNR and FQNEAQ (reference sequence). Trimming left V 2 bases short and J 7 bases short, with 12 bases between. There are 13 residues in the CDR3. CDR3 region: CASSLPPSREQYF. CDR3 DNA: TGTGCCAGCAGCTTACCCCCTAGCCGAGAGCAGTACTTC.

The rearrangement joins TRBV7-9 to TRBJ1-1; D may be TRBD1 (6 bases). V was clipped by 5 bases and J by 4 bases, with 11 bases between them. Germline assignment: CDR1 SEHNR and CDR2 FQNEAQ (reference sequence). This CDR3 region has 13 residues. CDR3 sequence reads: CASSPEGGTEAFF. Written as DNA, the CDR3 is TGTGCCAGCAGCCCGGAGGGGGGCACTGAAGCTTTCTTT.

This sequence joins TRBV2 and TRBJ2-7; TRBD1 matches at 8 bases. The CDR3 consists of 15 residues. Trimming cost V 8 bases and J 2 bases; bases outside gene matches: 11. Germline V CDR1 and CDR2: SNHLY, FYNNEI. DNA for the CDR3: TGTGCCAGCCGGACAGGGCGGATTTCTACCTACGAGCAGTACTTC. Protein: CASRTGRISTYEQYF.

Notes on this clone: The same CDR3 is also encoded by other DNA sequences in this sample. The chain links TRBV7-8 to TRBJ2-1; the match to TRBD2 covers 10 bases. This CDR3 has 15 residues. Trimming removed 1 base from V and 4 bases from J; junction bases left unmatched: 1. Germline V CDR1 and CDR2: SGHVS, FQNEAQ. CDR3 sequence reads: CASSLGTSGYNEQFF. The CDR3 region has the DNA TGTGCCAGCAGCTTAGGGACTAGCGGTTACAATGAGCAGTTCTTC. The full variable domain, with the rest looked up from reference TRBV7-8 and TRBJ2-1, is GAGVSQSPRYKVAKRGQDVALRCDPISGHVSLFWYQQALGQGPEFLTYFQNEAQLDKSGLPSDRFFAERPEGSVSTLKIQRTQQEDSAVYLCASSLGTSGYNEQFFGPGTRLTVL.

The V gene is TRBV7-9, the J gene TRBJ1-6, with TRBD1 matching 7 bases. Germline V gene data show CDR1 as SEHNR and CDR2 as FQNEAQ (reference sequence). The CDR3 loop spans 15 amino acids. V trimming: 5 bases; J trimming: 5 bases; junction bases outside the gene matches: 6. CDR3: CASSTYQGDNSPLHF. CDR3 DNA sequence: TGTGCCAGCAGCACCTACCAGGGGGATAATTCACCCCTCCACTTT. Variable domain in full (rest from reference TRBV7-9 and TRBJ1-6): DTGVSQNPRHKITKRGQNVTFRCDPISEHNRLYWYRQTLGQGPEFLTYFQNEAQLEKSRLLSDRFSAERPKGSFSTLEIQRTEQGDSAMYLCASSTYQGDNSPLHFGNGTRLTVT.

This clone was seen only a few times. The rearrangement joins TRBV7-3 to TRBJ2-1; 9 positions match TRBD2. Per the germline V gene, CDR1 is SGHTA and CDR2 is FQGTGA. The CDR3 totals 15 residues. Trimming took 0 bases from V and 5 from J; bases not matched to a gene: 2. The CDR3 DNA follows: TGTGCCAGCAGCTTAACTAGCGGGAGAGACAATGAGCAGTTCTTC. Its translation: CASSLTSGRDNEQFF.

The gene calls are TRBV7-9 and TRBJ1-1, with D perhaps matching TRBD1 (5 bases). The CDR3 is 13 amino acids. The germline V gene has CDR1 SEHNR and CDR2 FQNEAQ (reference sequence). The V gene lost 5 bases and the J gene lost 5 bases, with 12 bases spanning the gap. This chain's CDR3 is CASSPEGHTEAFF. The DNA of the CDR3 is TGTGCCAGCAGCCCCGAGGGGCATACTGAAGCTTTCTTT.

V gene TRBV30 combines with J gene TRBJ2-3; 14 nucleotides line up with TRBD2. Germline CDR1 reads GTSNPN; CDR2 reads SVGIG (reference sequence). The V and J ends lost 4 bases and 3 bases, in that order; junction bases with no gene match: 6. The CDR3 spans 16 residues. Written as DNA, the CDR3 is TGTGCCTGGACGGAAAGACTAGCGGGAGGGACAGATACGCAGTATTTT. Its translation is CAWTERLAGGTDTQYF.

V gene TRBV28 combines with J gene TRBJ1-2, with TRBD1 identical over 9 bases. Germline trimming cut 6 bases from V and 8 bases from J; bases unmatched to any gene: 10. The CDR3 has 14 residues. Germline lookup yields CDR1 MDHEN and CDR2 SYDVKM. CDR3 in amino acids: CASSPTGGGLGYTF. DNA of the CDR3: TGTGCCAGCAGCCCCACAGGGGGCGGACTCGGCTACACCTTC.

The V and J genes are TRBV2 and TRBJ2-3; TRBD1 matches at 7 bases. Germline trimming cut 4 bases from V and 0 bases from J; bases unmatched to any gene: 10. CDR3 size: 17 residues. Germline values: CDR1 SNHLY, CDR2 FYNNEI. CDR3 sequence: CASSVGVRGSSTDTQYF. CDR3 DNA sequence: TGTGCCAGCAGTGTAGGTGTCAGGGGGTCTAGCACAGATACGCAGTATTTT.

The chain joins TRBV3-1 (or the pseudogene TRBV3-2) to TRBJ1-2; D gene ambiguous. This CDR3 contains 13 residues. CDR1 is LGHDT and CDR2 is YNNKEL in the germline V gene (reference sequence). Trimming left V 2 bases short and J 2 bases short, with 6 bases between. The CDR3, as DNA: TGTGCCAGCAGCCAAATCCAGAACTATGGCTACACCTTC. It specifies CASSQIQNYGYTF.

The genes are TRBV30 and TRBJ1-2, with D perhaps TRBD1 (5 bases). The CDR3 is 14 residues long. The germline CDR1 and CDR2 sequences are GTSNPN and SVGIG (reference sequence). Between the trimmed V and J ends, which lost 8 bases and 0 bases, there was a span of 16 bases. The CDR3 bases are TGTGCCGGAATAGGAGGGGCCACTAACTATGGCTACACCTTC. Translating it yields CAGIGGATNYGYTF.